The 32 T cell receptor beta chains given below trace back to one sample, sequenced in a study of T cell responses to AZD1222 COVID-19 vaccine. Assay used: immunoSEQ multiplex PCR; TCRdb lists only in-frame clones, some missing. Of under 100,000 clones listed, approximately 89% were seen once; the top ten hold roughly 5%. Sequencing was performed on peripheral blood, taken 28 days after the second AZD1222 dose. The receptors originated from an adult who received the AZD1222 COVID-19 vaccine.

This clone was picked up one time. The J gene is TRBJ2-7, the V gene TRBV7-2; D remains ambiguous. The V and J ends lost 5 bases and 3 bases respectively, with 17 bases between them. The CDR3 is 15 amino acids. CDR1 and CDR2 from the germline V gene are SGHTA and FQGNSA. The CDR3: CASSAVGSLGYEQYF. The CDR3 bases are TGTGCCAGCAGCGCCGTCGGAAGTTTAGGCTACGAGCAGTACTTC. The variable domain in full, with the rest retrieved from reference TRBV7-2 and TRBJ2-7, is GAGVSQSPSNKVTEKGKDVELRCDPISGHTALYWYRQSLGQGLEFLIYFQGNSAPDKSGLPSDRFSAERTGGSVSTLTIQRTQQEDSAVYLCASSAVGSLGYEQYFGPGTRLTVT.

This clone has just one count. The genes are TRBV19 and TRBJ1-1; maybe TRBD1 (6 bases). The CDR3 spans 12 residues. Trimming stripped 9 bases from V and 4 bases from J, with 12 bases between. CDR1 LNHDA and CDR2 SQIVND come from the germline V gene (reference sequence). The DNA of the CDR3 is TGTGCCAGCGGGGGGGCGTTCACTGAAGCTTTCTTT. Translating gives CASGGAFTEAFF.

The CDR3 nucleotides read TGTGCCACCAGCAGAGGGGATCAGGACACCGGGGAGCTGTTTTTT. Translation: CATSRGDQDTGELFF. The chain has TRBV15 and TRBJ2-2, with unresolved D. Trimming removed 1 base from V and 3 bases from J, with 9 bases in between. CDR1 LNHNV and CDR2 YYDKDF come from the germline V gene (reference sequence). The CDR3 runs 15 residues.

The rearrangement links TRBV10-3 to TRBJ2-2; perhaps TRBD2 as D (5 bases). The V end was cut by 4 bases, the J end by 5 bases, with 11 bases between. The CDR3 has 14 amino acids. Germline V gives CDR1 ENHRY, CDR2 SYGVKD. The DNA of the CDR3 is TGTGCCATCAGTGGAGGGCACGCTACCGGGGAGCTGTTTTTT. Protein product: CAISGGHATGELFF.

The rearrangement uses TRBV5-4 and TRBJ2-7; D unclear. V was pared by 1 base and J by 0 bases, with 5 bases between. Germline values: CDR1 SGHNT, CDR2 YYREEE (reference sequence). The CDR3 has 13 residues. Here the CDR3 reads CASSLQSSYEQYV. The CDR3 DNA is TGTGCCAGCAGCTTGCAGAGCTCCTACGAGCAGTACGTC.

The J gene is TRBJ1-5, the V gene TRBV9; D is unresolved. Germline CDR1 is SGDLS and CDR2 is YYNGEE. The V end lost 4 bases, the J end lost 5 bases, and 16 bases lay between the germline ends. This CDR3 has 15 residues. Here the CDR3 reads CASSSGPGDYQPQHF. The DNA of the CDR3 is TGTGCCAGCAGCTCCGGGCCAGGAGATTATCAGCCCCAGCATTTT.

The chain joins TRBV9 to TRBJ1-5; the D gene is possibly TRBD1 (5 bases). Trimming took off 4 bases at V and 3 bases at J, with 14 bases between the two ends. Germline V gives CDR1 SGDLS, CDR2 YYNGEE. This CDR3 comprises 15 residues. CDR3 coding DNA: TGTGCCAGCAGCCCGGGGGTCGATAACAATCAGCCCCAGCATTTT. Its protein is CASSPGVDNNQPQHF.

The genes are TRBV2 and TRBJ1-2; a weak D match, TRBD1 (6 bases). V dropped 2 bases and J dropped 8 bases, with 21 bases sitting between them. The CDR3 loop spans 16 amino acids. The germline gives CDR1 SNHLY, CDR2 FYNNEI. The CDR3 DNA reads TGTGCCAGCAGTGAAAGTTTAGGGGGGCGCGGAGACGGCTACACCTTC. It translates to CASSESLGGRGDGYTF.

The chain recombines TRBV7-9 with TRBJ2-1, with 15 bases matching TRBD2. The germline CDR1 and CDR2 sequences are SEHNR and FQNEAQ (reference sequence). Germline trimming cut 4 bases from V and 2 bases from J; bases unmatched to any gene: 9. CDR3 size: 19 residues. Here the CDR3 DNA reads TGTGCCAGCAGCTCCCCTCGGGGACTAGCGGGGGGAACCTACAATGAGCAGTTCTTC. Translated: CASSSPRGLAGGTYNEQFF.

This clone came up a few times. As DNA, the CDR3 is TGTGCCAGCAGCTTAACAGGGGGATTCGGGTACGAGCAGTACGTC. Its protein product is CASSLTGGFGYEQYV. This sequence joins TRBV7-9 and TRBJ2-7; 8 nucleotides agree with TRBD1. The CDR3 contains 15 residues. Germline lookup yields CDR1 SEHNR and CDR2 FQNEAQ (reference sequence). J lost 4 bases, V lost 2 bases, and 7 bases had no gene match.

The J gene is TRBJ1-2, the V gene TRBV7-9, with TRBD1 matching 7 bases. Germline V CDR1 and CDR2: SEHNR, FQNEAQ (reference sequence). Trimming at V came to 2 bases and at J to 4 bases, leaving 4 bases not matched to a gene. The CDR3 covers 14 residues. The CDR3 nucleotides read TGTGCCAGCAGCTTAACAGGGGCATCCTATGGCTACACCTTC. Protein product: CASSLTGASYGYTF.

The chain has TRBV30 and TRBJ1-4, with D possibly TRBD1 on 6 matching bases. CDR1 and CDR2 from the germline V gene are GTSNPN and SVGIG (reference sequence). Between the trimmed V and J ends, which lost 0 bases and 8 bases, there was a span of 16 bases. The CDR3 is 15 amino acids. The DNA for the CDR3 is TGTGCCTGGAGTGTTTACCGCGACAGGTACGAAAAACTGTTTTTT. Its protein is CAWSVYRDRYEKLFF. Drawing the rest from reference TRBV30 and TRBJ1-4, the complete variable domain is SQTIHQWPATLVQPVGSPLSLECTVEGTSNPNLYWYRQAAGRGLQLLFYSVGIGQISSEVPQNLSASRPQDRQFILSSKKLLLSDSGFYLCAWSVYRDRYEKLFFGSGTQLSVL.

V gene TRBV7-3 combines with J gene TRBJ2-3; D is unclear. The CDR3 is 15 amino acids. V gave up 5 bases and J gave up 1 base, with 13 bases separating them. Germline CDR1 and CDR2: SGHTA and FQGTGA. CDR3 amino acids: CASSRPEDGTDTQYF. Here the CDR3 DNA reads TGTGCCAGCAGCCGCCCCGAGGACGGCACAGATACGCAGTATTTT.

This chain uses TRBV27 with TRBJ1-1; D ambiguous. The CDR3 is 12 amino acids. Looked up from germline, CDR1 is MNHEY and CDR2 is SMNVEV (reference sequence). V shed 5 bases and J shed 9 bases, with 13 bases lying between them. CDR3 sequence (DNA): TGTGCCAGCAGTATGACACCGGGCCAAGCTTTCTTT. Amino acid sequence: CASSMTPGQAFF.

The chain employs TRBV30 and TRBJ1-5; weak D call: TRBD1 (5 bases). Trimming pared 5 bases from V and 2 bases from J, leaving 16 bases between. This CDR3 has 15 amino acids. From germline, CDR1 is GTSNPN and CDR2 SVGIG (reference sequence). The CDR3 sequence: CAWAGVQAGNQPQHF. CDR3 bases: TGTGCCTGGGCCGGGGTACAGGCGGGCAATCAGCCCCAGCATTTT.

V usage is TRBV12-3 or TRBV12-4 and J usage is TRBJ2-2; D is uncertain. Trimming shortened V by 7 bases and J by 7 bases, and 7 bases separated the two germline ends. This CDR3 contains 11 residues. CDR3 in DNA: TGTGCCAGCACCTTCATCGGGGAGCTGTTTTTT. It is translated as CASTFIGELFF.

This chain connects TRBV24-1 to TRBJ1-5; D remains unclear. With 4 bases removed from V and 5 bases from J, the gap between germline ends came to 11 bases. CDR3 size: 14 residues. From germline, CDR1 is KGHDR and CDR2 SFDVKD. For the CDR3, the DNA is TGTGCCACCAGTGACGCAGCGATACATCAGCCCCAGCATTTT. Encoded protein: CATSDAAIHQPQHF.

The chain is built from TRBV7-2 and TRBJ2-3; D ambiguous. The germline V and J ends were trimmed by 2 bases and 5 bases, with 14 bases remaining between them. The CDR3 loop spans 15 amino acids. Looked up from germline, CDR1 is SGHTA and CDR2 is FQGNSA. The CDR3 is CASSLMGNLGDTQYF. The DNA of the CDR3 is TGTGCCAGCAGCTTAATGGGCAATCTCGGAGATACGCAGTATTTT.

This chain connects TRBV2 to TRBJ2-2; D is perhaps TRBD1 or TRBD2 (5 bases each). This CDR3 contains 15 residues. Trimming took off 2 bases at V and 6 bases at J, with 13 bases between the two ends. CDR1 and CDR2 from the germline V gene are SNHLY and FYNNEI. The CDR3: CASSEFLRGSGELFF. The CDR3 nucleotides are TGTGCCAGCAGTGAATTTTTGAGGGGCTCCGGGGAGCTGTTTTTT.

The chain couples TRBV4-3 to TRBJ2-3; 14 bases line up with TRBD2. The germline V gene encodes CDR1 LGHNA and CDR2 YSLEER. J gave up 5 bases and V 2 bases, and 3 bases lay outside the gene matches. The CDR3 length is 16 residues. The CDR3 protein is CASSQLGLAGVDTQYF. The CDR3 nucleotides read TGCGCCAGCAGCCAATTGGGACTAGCGGGGGTAGATACGCAGTATTTT.

The CDR3 coding sequence is TGTGCTAGTGGGCCAGGGAGTCAAGAGACCCAGTACTTC. It encodes CASGPGSQETQYF. The chain carries TRBV12-5 and TRBJ2-5; either TRBD1 or TRBD2 may fit D (5 bases each). The CDR3 loop spans 13 amino acids. Trimming took off 6 bases at V and 2 bases at J, with 10 bases between the two ends. Germline V gene data show CDR1 as LGHNT and CDR2 as FRNRAP. Full variable domain (missing parts from reference TRBV12-5 and TRBJ2-5): DARVTQTPRHKVTEMGQEVTMRCQPILGHNTVFWYRQTMMQGLELLAYFRNRAPLDDSGMPKDRFSAEMPDATLATLKIQPSEPRDSAVYFCASGPGSQETQYFGPGTRLLVL.

V usage is TRBV13 and J usage is TRBJ1-4; 10 positions agree with TRBD1. Losses at the gene ends were 5 bases for V and 5 bases for J; bases not matched to a gene: 5. The CDR3 covers 15 residues. CDR1 is PRHDT and CDR2 is FYEKMQ in the germline V gene (reference sequence). The CDR3 coding sequence is TGTGCCAGCAGCAAGACAGGGGGCAAGAATGAAAAACTGTTTTTT. As protein: CASSKTGGKNEKLFF.

The gene calls are TRBV4-2 and TRBJ2-5; 9 bases align to TRBD2. Germline V gene sequence: CDR1 LGHNA, CDR2 YNFKEQ. V was pared by 1 base and J by 5 bases, with 17 bases of the junction left unmatched. The CDR3 contains 19 residues. CDR3 residues: CASSQAFFGLAGPVETQYF. CDR3 in DNA: TGTGCCAGCAGCCAAGCATTTTTTGGGCTAGCGGGGCCAGTGGAGACCCAGTACTTC.

The chain couples TRBV12-3 or TRBV12-4 to TRBJ2-5; TRBD1 might be the D (5 bases). The CDR3 is 12 residues long. Trimming took off 2 bases at V and 7 bases at J, with 8 bases between the two ends. CDR3 protein: CASSLSRGTQYF. The CDR3 coding sequence is TGTGCCAGCAGTTTAAGTAGGGGGACCCAGTACTTC.

This clone has only one observation. The chain uses TRBV9 and TRBJ2-3; 8 nucleotides line up with TRBD2. V lost 4 bases, J lost 5 bases, and 9 bases stayed unmatched. CDR1 SGDLS and CDR2 YYNGEE come from the germline V gene. The CDR3 sequence is 15 residues long. The CDR3 sequence: CASSPTGGPGDTQYF. The CDR3 region has the DNA TGTGCCAGCAGCCCTACGGGGGGGCCAGGAGATACGCAGTATTTT.

The chain employs TRBV5-1 and TRBJ2-5; 14 positions agree with TRBD2. Germline lookup yields CDR1 SGHRS and CDR2 YFSETQ. The CDR3 has 16 amino acids. The trim removed 4 bases at V and 4 bases at J, leaving 6 bases unmatched. The CDR3 DNA reads TGCGCCAGCAGCCCGCCGGGACTAGCGGGGGCAGAGACCCAGTACTTC. It translates to CASSPPGLAGAETQYF.

The V and J genes are TRBV4-1 and TRBJ1-1; D uncertain. Trimming took off 1 base at V and 1 base at J, with 10 bases between the two ends. The CDR3 totals 15 residues. Germline CDR1 reads MGHRA; CDR2 reads YSYEKL. The CDR3 here is CASSQGAVTNTEAFF. The CDR3, as DNA: TGCGCCAGCAGCCAAGGGGCCGTCACGAACACTGAAGCTTTCTTT.

The V call is TRBV5-1, the J call TRBJ2-7, with D perhaps TRBD2 (6 bases). V was trimmed by 4 bases and J by 2 bases, leaving 19 bases between them. CDR1 and CDR2 from the germline V gene are SGHRS and YFSETQ. The CDR3 extends over 16 amino acids. CDR3 protein: CASSLSPGTRTYEQYF. The CDR3 nucleotides read TGCGCCAGCAGCCTTTCACCGGGGACTCGAACCTACGAGCAGTACTTC.

The V gene is TRBV2, the J gene TRBJ2-1, with D perhaps TRBD1 or TRBD2 (5 bases each). Looked up from germline, CDR1 is SNHLY and CDR2 is FYNNEI. V was pared by 6 bases and J by 9 bases, with 9 bases between. The CDR3 length is 11 residues. The CDR3 spells CASRGDGEQFF. The CDR3 bases are TGTGCCAGCAGGGGGGACGGTGAGCAGTTCTTC.

V and J are TRBV24-1 and TRBJ2-1; 9 bases agree with TRBD2. The germline V gene has CDR1 KGHDR and CDR2 SFDVKD. The CDR3 consists of 12 residues. The CDR3 nucleotides are TGTGCGAACCCGGGACTAGCTTTTACCGCGTTCTTC. Encoded protein: CANPGLAFTAFF.

This rearrangement joins TRBV19 to TRBJ2-5; no reliable D call. Trimming removed 1 base from V and 3 bases from J, with 6 bases in between. Per the germline V gene, CDR1 is LNHDA and CDR2 is SQIVND (reference sequence). This CDR3 comprises 13 residues. The CDR3 loop is CASSIVLEETQYF. CDR3 coding DNA: TGTGCCAGTAGTATAGTTCTCGAAGAGACCCAGTACTTC. Together with reference TRBV19 and TRBJ2-5, the CDR3 gives the full variable domain: DGGITQSPKYLFRKEGQNVTLSCEQNLNHDAMYWYRQDPGQGLRLIYYSQIVNDFQKGDIAEGYSVSREKKESFPLTVTSAQKNPTAFYLCASSIVLEETQYFGPGTRLLVL.

CDR3 in amino acids: CASSWDGSRNTEAFF. The CDR3 coding sequence is TGTGCCAGCAGCTGGGATGGCAGCCGGAACACTGAAGCTTTCTTT. This sequence joins TRBV5-5 and TRBJ1-1; no clear D. CDR1 SGHKS and CDR2 YYEKEE come from the germline V gene (reference sequence). The CDR3 is 15 residues long. Trimming stripped 3 bases from V and 1 base from J, with 13 bases between.